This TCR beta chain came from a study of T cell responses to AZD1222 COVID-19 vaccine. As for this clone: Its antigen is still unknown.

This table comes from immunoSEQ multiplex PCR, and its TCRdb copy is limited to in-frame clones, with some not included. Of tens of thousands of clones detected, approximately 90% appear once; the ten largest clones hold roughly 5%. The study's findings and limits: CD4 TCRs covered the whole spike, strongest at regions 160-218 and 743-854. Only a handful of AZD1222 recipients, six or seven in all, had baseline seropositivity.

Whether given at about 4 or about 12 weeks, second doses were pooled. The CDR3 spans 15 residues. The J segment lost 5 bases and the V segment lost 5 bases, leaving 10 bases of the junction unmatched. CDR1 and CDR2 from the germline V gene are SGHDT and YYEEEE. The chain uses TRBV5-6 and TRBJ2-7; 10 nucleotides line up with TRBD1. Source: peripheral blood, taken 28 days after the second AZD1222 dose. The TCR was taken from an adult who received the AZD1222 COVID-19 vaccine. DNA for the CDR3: TGTGCCAGCAGTCCTGCCGGGACAGGGGCACACGAGCAGTACTTC. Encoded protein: CASSPAGTGAHEQYF.